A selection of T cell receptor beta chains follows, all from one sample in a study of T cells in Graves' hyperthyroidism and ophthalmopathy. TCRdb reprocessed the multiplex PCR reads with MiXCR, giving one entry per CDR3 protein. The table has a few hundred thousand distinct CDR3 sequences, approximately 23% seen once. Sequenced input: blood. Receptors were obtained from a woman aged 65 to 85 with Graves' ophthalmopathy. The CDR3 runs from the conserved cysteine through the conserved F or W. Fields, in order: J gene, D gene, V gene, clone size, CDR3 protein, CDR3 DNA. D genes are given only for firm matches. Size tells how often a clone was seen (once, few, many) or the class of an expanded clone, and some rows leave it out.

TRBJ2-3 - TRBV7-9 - CASSLPLQGTDTQYF TGTGCCAGCAGCTTACCTTTGCAGGGCACAGATACGCAGTATTTT
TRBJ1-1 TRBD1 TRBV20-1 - CSATPRQGTGGFNTEAFF TGCAGTGCGACCCCCCGCCAGGGGACAGGGGGCTTCAACACTGAAGCTTTCTTT
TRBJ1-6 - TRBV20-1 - CSARGHGRGNSPLHF TGCAGTGCTAGAGGTCACGGACGGGGGAATTCACCCCTCCACTTT
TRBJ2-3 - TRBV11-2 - CASSLATGVFTDTQYF TGTGCCAGCAGCTTAGCCACGGGGGTCTTCACAGATACGCAGTATTTT
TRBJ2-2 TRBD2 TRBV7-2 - CASSTRGLAGGITGELFF TGTGCCAGCAGCACAAGGGGGCTAGCGGGAGGGATCACCGGGGAGCTGTTTTTT
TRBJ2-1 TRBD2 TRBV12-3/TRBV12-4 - CASRSGSKSNEQFF TGTGCCAGCAGAAGCGGGAGTAAGTCGAATGAGCAGTTCTTC
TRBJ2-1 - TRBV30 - CAWDLGATPSYNEQFF TGTGCCTGGGATCTAGGGGCGACCCCCTCCTACAATGAGCAGTTCTTC
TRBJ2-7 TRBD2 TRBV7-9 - CASSLSGTSVYEQYF TGTGCCAGCAGCTTATCTGGGACTAGCGTTTACGAGCAGTACTTC
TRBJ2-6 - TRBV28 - CAAAGANVLTF TGTGCCGCTGCGGGGGCCAACGTCCTGACTTTC
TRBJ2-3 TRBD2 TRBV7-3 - CASSLRLAGVDTDTQYF TGTGCCAGCAGCTTACGGCTAGCGGGAGTGGACACAGATACGCAGTATTTT
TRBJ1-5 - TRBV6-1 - CASSAVDSNQPQHF TGTGCCAGCAGTGCAGTTGATAGCAATCAGCCCCAGCATTTT
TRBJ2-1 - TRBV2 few CASSTTNEQFF TGTGCCAGCAGCACTACCAATGAGCAGTTCTTC
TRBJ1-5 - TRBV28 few CASSRILGAGQPQHF TGTGCCAGCAGTCGGATCCTGGGGGCTGGGCAGCCCCAGCATTTT
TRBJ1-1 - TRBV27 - CASSFFVNAEAFF TGTGCCAGCAGTTTTTTTGTGAACGCTGAAGCTTTCTTT
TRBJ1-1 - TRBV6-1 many CASSEWATVKAFF TGTGCCAGCAGTGAATGGGCGACAGTCAAAGCTTTCTTT
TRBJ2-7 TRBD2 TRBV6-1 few CASSRFVGREFYEQYF TGTGCCAGCAGTCGCTTTGTGGGGAGGGAGTTTTACGAGCAGTACTTC
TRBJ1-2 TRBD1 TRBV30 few CAWNPGTARGYTF TGTGCCTGGAATCCGGGGACAGCACGTGGCTACACCTTC
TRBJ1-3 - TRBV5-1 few CASSLVGRGNTIYF TGCGCCAGCAGCTTGGTCGGACGTGGAAACACCATATATTTT
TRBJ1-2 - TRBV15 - CATSRDREGIGGYTF TGTGCCACCAGCAGGGACCGAGAGGGGATTGGGGGCTACACCTTC
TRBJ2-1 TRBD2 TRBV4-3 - CASSQAYTSDEQFF TGCGCCAGCAGCCAAGCCTATACTAGCGATGAGCAGTTCTTC
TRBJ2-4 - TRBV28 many CASSPKNIQYF TGTGCCAGCAGCCCCAAAAACATTCAGTACTTC
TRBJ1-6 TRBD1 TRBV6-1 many CASRPTGQGWSPLHF TGTGCCAGCAGACCCACGGGACAGGGGTGGTCACCCCTCCACTTT
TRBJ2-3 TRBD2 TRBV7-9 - CASSRISGTADTQYF TGTGCCAGCAGCCGGATTAGCGGGACGGCAGATACGCAGTATTTT
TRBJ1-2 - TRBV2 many CASREGGTSNYGYTF TGTGCCAGCAGAGAAGGGGGGACCTCTAACTATGGCTACACCTTC
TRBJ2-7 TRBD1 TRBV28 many CASSEPGQSSYEQYF TGTGCCAGCAGCGAACCGGGACAGAGCTCCTACGAGCAGTACTTC
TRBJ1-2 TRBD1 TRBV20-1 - CSARPRGQLYGYTF TGCAGTGCTAGGCCCCGGGGACAGCTCTATGGCTACACCTTC
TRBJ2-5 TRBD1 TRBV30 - CAWQQGAPETQYF TGTGCCTGGCAGCAGGGGGCTCCCGAGACCCAGTACTTC
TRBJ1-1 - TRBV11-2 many CASSPNPGFPNTEAFF TGTGCCAGCAGCCCTAACCCAGGGTTCCCGAACACTGAAGCTTTCTTT
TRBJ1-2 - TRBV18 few CASSPPNQSYGYTF TGTGCCAGCTCACCACCGAACCAGTCCTATGGCTACACCTTC
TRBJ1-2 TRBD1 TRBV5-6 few CASRRHPGTGNYGYTF TGTGCCAGCAGGCGCCATCCCGGGACAGGAAACTATGGCTACACCTTC
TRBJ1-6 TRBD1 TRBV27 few CASRTGKNSPLHF TGTGCCAGCAGGACAGGGAAGAATTCACCCCTCCACTTT
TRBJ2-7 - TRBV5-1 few CASSLADKRFHEQYF TGCGCCAGCAGCTTGGCCGATAAGAGGTTCCACGAGCAGTACTTC
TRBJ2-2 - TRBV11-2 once CASSLVLGQNTGELFF TGTGCCAGCAGCTTGGTGCTGGGTCAAAACACCGGGGAGCTGTTTTTT
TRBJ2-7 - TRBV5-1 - CASSTDGTPYEQYF TGCGCCAGCAGCACTGACGGGACACCCTACGAGCAGTACTTC
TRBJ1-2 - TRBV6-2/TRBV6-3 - CASSRRVRDYGYTF TGTGCCAGCAGTCGGAGGGTTAGAGACTATGGCTACACCTTC
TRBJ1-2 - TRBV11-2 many CASSLQESYGYTF TGTGCCAGCAGCTTACAGGAGAGCTATGGCTACACCTTC
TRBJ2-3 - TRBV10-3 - CAINQGFTDTQYF TGTGCCATCAATCAAGGATTCACAGATACGCAGTATTTT
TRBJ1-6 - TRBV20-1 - CSAIGATNSPLHF TGCAGTGCTATTGGGGCTACCAATTCACCCCTCCACTTT
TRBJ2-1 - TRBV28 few CASSSLLRYNEQFF TGTGCCAGCAGTTCCCTACTAAGGTACAATGAGCAGTTCTTC
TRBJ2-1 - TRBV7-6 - CASSLFVRGRSSYNEQFF TGTGCCAGCAGCTTGTTCGTGCGGGGCCGCTCATCCTACAATGAGCAGTTCTTC
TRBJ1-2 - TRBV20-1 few CSASPPRQAYYGYTF TGCAGTGCTAGTCCCCCTAGACAGGCCTACTATGGCTACACCTTC
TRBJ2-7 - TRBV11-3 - CASSFKQPRAGGYEQYF TGTGCCAGCAGCTTCAAGCAACCTCGAGCAGGAGGCTACGAGCAGTACTTC
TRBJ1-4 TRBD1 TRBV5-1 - CASSPNRGGGEKLFF TGCGCCAGCAGCCCTAACAGGGGAGGAGGCGAAAAACTGTTTTTT
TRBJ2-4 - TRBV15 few CATRTGGGQNIQYF TGTGCCACCAGGACGGGAGGGGGCCAAAACATTCAGTACTTC
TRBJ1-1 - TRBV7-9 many CASRAGQLNTEAFF TGTGCCAGCAGGGCGGGACAACTGAACACTGAAGCTTTCTTT
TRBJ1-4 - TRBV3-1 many CASSQDGLENEKLFF TGTGCCAGCAGCCAAGACGGGTTGGAAAATGAAAAACTGTTTTTT
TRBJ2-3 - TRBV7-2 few CASTPRLTQYF TGTGCCAGCACCCCCCGGCTCACGCAGTATTTT
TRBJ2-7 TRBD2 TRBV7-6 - CASSLGRRGDAYEQYF TGTGCCAGCAGCCTGGGTCGACGGGGGGACGCCTACGAGCAGTACTTC
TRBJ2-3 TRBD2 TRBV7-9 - CASSTRTSGSRITDTQYF TGTGCCAGCAGCACCCGGACTAGCGGGTCTAGGATCACAGATACGCAGTATTTT
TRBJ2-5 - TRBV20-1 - CSARTNQETQYF TGCAGTGCTAGGACTAACCAAGAGACCCAGTACTTC
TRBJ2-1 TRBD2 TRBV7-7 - CASSLGTSSRYNEQFF TGTGCTAGCAGCTTAGGGACTAGCTCACGCTACAATGAGCAGTTCTTC
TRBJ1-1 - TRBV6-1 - CASRGGGPEAFF TGTGCCAGCAGGGGAGGGGGACCTGAAGCTTTCTTT
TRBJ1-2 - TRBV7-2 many CASSLADWAQGYTF TGTGCCAGCAGCTTAGCAGATTGGGCGCAGGGCTACACCTTC
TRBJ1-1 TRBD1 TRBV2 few CASRQTGVRTEAFF TGTGCCAGCAGGCAAACAGGGGTTCGCACTGAAGCTTTCTTT